This passage covers 11 T cell receptor beta chains from one sample sequenced in a study of blood T cell repertoires in COVID-19. The assay was immunoSEQ multiplex PCR, and TCRdb's table has in-frame clones only and misses some. The sample lists some 74,000 clones; approximately 78% were seen once. Sequenced sample: peripheral blood. The receptors originated from a woman older than 75 with active or convalescent COVID-19.

This clone appeared a few times. J is TRBJ1-6 and V is TRBV28; D is unclear. Germline CDR1 and CDR2: MDHEN and SYDVKM. This CDR3 comprises 12 residues. Deletions cut 6 bases from V and 8 bases from J, with 8 bases between. This CDR3 is CASRPTDSPLHF. For the CDR3, the DNA is TGTGCCAGCAGACCCACAGATTCACCCCTCCACTTT. The variable domain in full, completed from reference TRBV28 and TRBJ1-6, reads DVKVTQSSRYLVKRTGEKVFLECVQDMDHENMFWYRQDPGLGLRLIYFSYDVKMKEKGDIPEGYSVSREKKERFSLILESASTNQTSMYLCASRPTDSPLHFGNGTRLTVT.

The CDR3 sequence is CASSLLDGGTDSNQPQHF. Here the CDR3 DNA reads TGTGCCAGCAGTTTACTTGACGGAGGAACAGATAGCAATCAGCCCCAGCATTTT. The rearrangement links TRBV28 to TRBJ1-5, with D unclear. CDR3 length equals 18 residues. Germline CDR1 and CDR2: MDHEN and SYDVKM. Trimming left V 2 bases short and J 0 bases short, with 17 bases between.

This chain joins TRBV5-1 and TRBJ2-7, with 8 bases identical to TRBD1. With 2 bases clipped from V and 0 bases from J, the junction kept 7 bases outside the gene matches. Germline CDR1 is SGHRS and CDR2 is YFSETQ. The CDR3 is 16 amino acids. CDR3 sequence: CASSFGPTGDSYEQYF. DNA for the CDR3: TGCGCCAGCAGCTTTGGACCGACAGGGGACTCCTACGAGCAGTACTTC.

This rearrangement joins TRBV19 to TRBJ2-7, with TRBD2 identical over 8 bases. The CDR3 runs to 15 residues. Germline CDR1 reads LNHDA; CDR2 reads SQIVND (reference sequence). V shed 1 base and J 0 bases; nucleotides not matched to a gene: 2. CDR3 coding DNA: TGTGCCAGTAGTATAGGGAGCGGGAGCTCCTACGAGCAGTACTTC. Its protein product is CASSIGSGSSYEQYF. Supplemented by reference TRBV19 and TRBJ2-7, the full variable domain reads DGGITQSPKYLFRKEGQNVTLSCEQNLNHDAMYWYRQDPGQGLRLIYYSQIVNDFQKGDIAEGYSVSREKKESFPLTVTSAQKNPTAFYLCASSIGSGSSYEQYFGPGTRLTVT.

The V and J genes are TRBV19 and TRBJ1-5; TRBD1 matches at 8 bases. After removal of 5 bases from V and 6 bases from J, the junction contained 6 bases not matched to a gene. In germline, CDR1 is LNHDA, CDR2 SQIVND (reference sequence). This CDR3 region has 14 residues. In DNA, the CDR3 is TGTGCCAGTAGTCACAGGGACAGGCTTCAGCCCCAGCATTTT. Protein sequence: CASSHRDRLQPQHF.

The V and J genes are TRBV6-5 and TRBJ1-1, with D hard to call. V was shortened by 6 bases and J by 2 bases, with 16 bases between the two germline ends. The CDR3 sequence is 15 residues long. Germline lookup yields CDR1 MNHEY and CDR2 SVGAGI. The CDR3 region is CASRPSQIFNTEAFF. The CDR3 coding sequence is TGTGCCAGCAGACCTTCACAGATTTTCAACACTGAAGCTTTCTTT.

This chain uses TRBV2 with TRBJ1-1; D not certain. CDR3 size: 13 residues. Trimming pared 5 bases from V and 0 bases from J, leaving 7 bases between. Germline V gene sequence: CDR1 SNHLY, CDR2 FYNNEI. The CDR3 protein is CASSNSLNTEAFF. DNA for the CDR3: TGTGCCAGCAGTAATAGCCTGAACACTGAAGCTTTCTTT.

The chain recombines TRBV18 with TRBJ1-3; 8 bases are shared with TRBD1. V was pared by 4 bases and J by 2 bases, with 7 bases of the junction left unmatched. The CDR3 contains 16 residues. From germline, CDR1 is KGHSH and CDR2 LQKENI. CDR3 DNA sequence: TGTGCCAGCTCACGGCACCGGGACAGGCCTGGAAACACCATATATTTT. This gives the protein CASSRHRDRPGNTIYF.

This clone was seen just once. This rearrangement joins TRBV7-8 to TRBJ2-7; D perhaps matches TRBD1 (6 bases). Germline lookup yields CDR1 SGHVS and CDR2 FQNEAQ. The length of the CDR3 is 12 residues. Between the trimmed V and J ends, which lost 5 bases and 7 bases, there was a span of 12 bases. CDR3 in amino acids: CASSHPQGEQYF. The CDR3 DNA reads as TGTGCCAGCAGCCACCCGCAGGGGGAGCAGTACTTC.

The V call is TRBV7-2, the J call TRBJ1-3; possibly TRBD1 for D (6 bases). CDR1 is SGHTA and CDR2 is FQGNSA in the germline V gene. This CDR3 spans 16 amino acids. Trimming pared 8 bases from V and 4 bases from J, leaving 21 bases between. In nucleotides, the CDR3 is TGTGCCAGCTATCGGGTTGGATCAGGGGAGGGAAACACCATATATTTT. Its protein product is CASYRVGSGEGNTIYF.

This clone turned up a few times. CDR3 sequence reads: CAWSPGFSNQPQHF. Here the CDR3 DNA reads TGTGCCTGGAGTCCAGGGTTCAGCAATCAGCCCCAGCATTTT. This chain joins TRBV30 and TRBJ1-5; a possible D gene is TRBD1 (5 bases). V lost 2 bases and J lost 1, with 9 bases in between. CDR3 length: 14 residues. Germline assignment: CDR1 GTSNPN and CDR2 SVGIG (reference sequence).